This is a list of T cell receptor beta chains from one sample in a study of shared clonotypes between healthy human individuals. Clones were read by immunoSEQ multiplex PCR, and TCRdb kept only the in-frame ones, dropping some. The sample has some 2.3 million clones; just over 90% are singletons. Sequenced input: naive CD4+ T cells from PBMCs. These receptors were collected from a man younger than 35 in good health. Some clones in this sample may be carry-over from other donors' samples. Each CDR3 is given with its conserved first and last residue. Fields, in order: clone size, D gene, J gene, V gene, CDR3 length, CDR3 protein, CDR3 DNA. A D gene is named only where the DNA matches it firmly. Clone size, where shown, is once, few, many, or a class for clones that have expanded.

-	-	TRBJ1-5	TRBV27	16	CASRGRGIYSNQPQHF	TGTGCCAGCAGAGGACGGGGAATTTATAGCAATCAGCCCCAGCATTTT
-	TRBD1	TRBJ1-2	TRBV28	12	CASSQGGRGYTF	TGTGCCAGCAGCCAGGGGGGGCGGGGCTACACCTTC
once	TRBD2	TRBJ2-2	TRBV11-2	16	CASSPGLAGGTGELFF	TGTGCCAGCAGCCCCGGACTAGCGGGAGGCACCGGGGAGCTGTTTTTT
-	TRBD2	TRBJ2-1	TRBV9	13	CASSGTSVNEQFF	TGTGCCAGCAGTGGGACTAGCGTAAATGAGCAGTTCTTC
-	TRBD1	TRBJ2-1	TRBV18	14	CASSPPGTGNEQFF	TGTGCCAGCTCACCCCCGGGGACAGGCAATGAGCAGTTCTTC
-	TRBD2	TRBJ2-1	TRBV5-1	16	CASSLDGTSAYNEQFF	TGCGCCAGCAGCTTGGATGGGACTAGCGCATACAATGAGCAGTTCTTC
-	-	TRBJ1-3	TRBV6-5	16	CASSYGRPGSGNTIYF	TGTGCCAGCAGTTACGGCCGACCCGGCTCTGGAAACACCATATATTTT
-	-	TRBJ2-5	TRBV20-1	11	CSARVIETQYF	TGCAGTGCTAGAGTTATTGAGACCCAGTACTTC
-	TRBD2	TRBJ2-7	TRBV2	14	CASSLGLLSYEQYF	TGTGCCAGCAGCCTGGGACTACTCTCCTACGAGCAGTACTTC
-	-	TRBJ2-7	TRBV7-9	13	CASSARLATEQYF	TGTGCCAGCAGCGCGCGCCTAGCGACCGAGCAGTACTTC
-	-	TRBJ2-7	TRBV5-5	15	CASSLVQGQPYEQYF	TGTGCCAGCAGCTTGGTCCAGGGGCAACCCTACGAGCAGTACTTC
-	TRBD2	TRBJ2-1	TRBV7-2	15	CASSLPGLAGAEQFF	TGTGCCAGCAGCTTACCGGGACTAGCGGGAGCTGAGCAGTTCTTC
-	-	TRBJ1-5	TRBV6-5	14	CASSTTGFNQPQHF	TGTGCCAGCAGTACTACAGGTTTCAATCAGCCCCAGCATTTT
-	TRBD2	TRBJ2-7	TRBV7-9	19	CASSPYSGLAGGMIYEQYF	TGTGCCAGCAGCCCCTACTCGGGACTAGCGGGAGGGATGATCTACGAGCAGTACTTC
-	-	TRBJ2-3	TRBV7-9	15	CASSLFDSRTDTQYF	TGTGCCAGCAGCTTATTTGACTCCCGCACAGATACGCAGTATTTT
-	-	TRBJ1-3	TRBV6-5	13	CATIDSSGNTIYF	TGTGCCACCATAGACAGCTCTGGAAACACCATATATTTT
-	-	TRBJ2-2	TRBV27	14	CASSRPGNTGELFF	TGTGCCAGCAGCCGTCCCGGGAACACCGGGGAGCTGTTTTTT
-	-	TRBJ2-7	TRBV30	12	CACRHDSYEQYF	TGTGCCTGCCGACACGACAGCTACGAGCAGTACTTC
-	TRBD1	TRBJ2-3	TRBV29-1	16	CSVRAGTATSTDTQYF	TGCAGCGTTAGGGCCGGGACAGCCACTAGTACAGATACGCAGTATTTT
-	-	TRBJ2-3	TRBV5-1	13	CASSTRWGDTQYF	TGCGCCAGCAGCACCAGGTGGGGAGATACGCAGTATTTT
-	-	TRBJ1-1	TRBV11-2	14	CASSFGREDTEAFF	TGTGCCAGCAGCTTCGGGAGGGAAGACACTGAAGCTTTCTTT
-	-	TRBJ1-5	TRBV28	13	CASSLTGNQPQHF	TGTGCCAGCAGTTTGACCGGAAATCAGCCCCAGCATTTT
-	-	TRBJ1-3	TRBV2	15	CASSEGGATGNTIYF	TGTGCCAGCAGTGAAGGGGGGGCTACTGGAAACACCATATATTTT
once	-	TRBJ2-5	TRBV14	14	CASSQVGGGETQYF	TGTGCCAGCAGCCAAGTCGGAGGGGGAGAGACCCAGTACTTC
once	TRBD1	TRBJ1-4	TRBV2	15	CASSEAGQGGEKLFF	TGTGCCAGCAGTGAAGCCGGACAGGGCGGGGAAAAACTGTTTTTT
-	TRBD2	TRBJ2-7	TRBV28	16	CASSSPGLGTTYEQYF	TGTGCCAGCAGTTCGCCGGGACTAGGAACAACCTACGAGCAGTACTTC
-	-	TRBJ2-2	TRBV15	12	CATSRGTGELFF	TGTGCCACCAGCAGAGGGACCGGGGAGCTGTTTTTT
-	-	TRBJ2-5	TRBV7-9	12	CASSPQEGTQYF	TGTGCCAGCAGCCCCCAGGAGGGGACCCAGTACTTC